The clone carrying this T cell receptor (beta chain) has more than one count but fewer than ten. The data derive from a study of blood T cells in healthy people across ages. The donors, all healthy, were Caucasians living in Russia, aged roughly 6 to 100. Extraction of total RNA produced a minimum of 5.5 micrograms from each sample. A second roughly 6 to 11 cycle PCR used barcoded and J-beta primers. Every single cDNA molecule received a tag from a template-switch adaptor with 12 random nucleotides. The study obtained at least 2.5 million CDR3-containing paired-end reads from every sample. Via MiXCR, TCRdb re-called the 5' RACE reads, giving one row per CDR3 protein. The repertoire holds about 1.6 million distinct CDR3 sequences, with roughly 30% as singletons. Germline V gives CDR1 MNHEY, CDR2 SVGEGT. V was clipped by 5 bases and J by 5 bases, with 16 bases between them. This CDR3 spans 15 amino acids.

The receptor comes from a woman in her twenties or thirties in good health. The sequenced sample consisted of blood. The chain carries TRBV6-2 or TRBV6-3 and TRBJ1-5; maybe TRBD1 (5 bases). In DNA form, the CDR3 reads TGTGCCAGCAGTCAGGGACTCCAACAATATCAGCCCCAGCATTTT. Translated: CASSQGLQQYQPQHF.